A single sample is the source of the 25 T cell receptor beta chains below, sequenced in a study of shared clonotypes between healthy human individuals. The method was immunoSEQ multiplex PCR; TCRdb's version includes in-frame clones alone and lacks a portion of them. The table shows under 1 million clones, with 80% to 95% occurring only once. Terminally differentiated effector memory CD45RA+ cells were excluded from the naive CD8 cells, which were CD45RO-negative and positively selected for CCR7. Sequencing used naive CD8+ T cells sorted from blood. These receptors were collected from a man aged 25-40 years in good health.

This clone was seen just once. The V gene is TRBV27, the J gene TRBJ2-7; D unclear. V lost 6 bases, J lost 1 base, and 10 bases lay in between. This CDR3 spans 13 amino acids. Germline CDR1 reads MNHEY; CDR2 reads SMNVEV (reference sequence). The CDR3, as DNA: TGTGCCAGCAGCAATGACTTATCCTACGAGCAGTACTTC. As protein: CASSNDLSYEQYF.

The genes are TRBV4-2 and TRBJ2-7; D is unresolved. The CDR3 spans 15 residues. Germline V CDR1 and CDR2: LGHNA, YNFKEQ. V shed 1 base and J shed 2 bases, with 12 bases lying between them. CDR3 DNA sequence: TGTGCCAGCAGCCAAGTGAAGAGTTCGACCTACGAGCAGTACTTC. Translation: CASSQVKSSTYEQYF.

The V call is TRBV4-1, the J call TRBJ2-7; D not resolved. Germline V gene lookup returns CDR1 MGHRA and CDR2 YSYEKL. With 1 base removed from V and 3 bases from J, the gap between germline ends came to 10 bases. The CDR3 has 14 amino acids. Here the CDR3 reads CASSQANPGYEQYF. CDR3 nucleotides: TGCGCCAGCAGCCAAGCCAACCCCGGCTACGAGCAGTACTTC.

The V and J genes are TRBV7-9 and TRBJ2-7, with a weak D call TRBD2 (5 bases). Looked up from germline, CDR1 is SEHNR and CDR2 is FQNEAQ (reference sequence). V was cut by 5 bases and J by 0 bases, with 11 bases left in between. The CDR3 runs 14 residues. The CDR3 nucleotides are TGTGCCAGCAGCATAGTTCGGGACTCCTACGAGCAGTACTTC. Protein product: CASSIVRDSYEQYF.

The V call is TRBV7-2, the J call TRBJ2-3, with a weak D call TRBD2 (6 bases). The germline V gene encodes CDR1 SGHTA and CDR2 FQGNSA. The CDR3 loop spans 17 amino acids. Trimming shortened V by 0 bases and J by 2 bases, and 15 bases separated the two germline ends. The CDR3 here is CASSLAQGGAVTDTQYF. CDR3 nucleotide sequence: TGTGCCAGCAGCTTAGCGCAAGGCGGGGCCGTCACAGATACGCAGTATTTT.

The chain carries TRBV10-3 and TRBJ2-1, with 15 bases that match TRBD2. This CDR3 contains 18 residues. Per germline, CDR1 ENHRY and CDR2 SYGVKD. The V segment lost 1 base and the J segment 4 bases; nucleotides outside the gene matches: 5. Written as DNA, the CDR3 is TGTGCCATCAGTGAGTACGGACTAGCGGGAGGGTTATACAATGAGCAGTTCTTC. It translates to CAISEYGLAGGLYNEQFF.

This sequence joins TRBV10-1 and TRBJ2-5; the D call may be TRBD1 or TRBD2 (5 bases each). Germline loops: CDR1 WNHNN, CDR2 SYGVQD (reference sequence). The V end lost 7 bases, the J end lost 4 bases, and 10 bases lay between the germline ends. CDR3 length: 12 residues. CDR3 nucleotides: TGCGCCAGCATAGGGGACGGAGAGACCCAGTACTTC. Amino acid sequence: CASIGDGETQYF.

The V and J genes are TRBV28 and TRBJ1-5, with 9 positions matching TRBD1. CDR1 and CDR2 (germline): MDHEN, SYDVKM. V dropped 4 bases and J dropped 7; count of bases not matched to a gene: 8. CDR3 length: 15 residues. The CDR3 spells CASSSIQGALQPQHF. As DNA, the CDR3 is TGTGCCAGCAGTTCCATACAGGGGGCACTGCAGCCCCAGCATTTT.

In nucleotides, the CDR3 is TGCGCCAGCAGCTTGGAGCAGGGCCCCTACGAGCAGTACTTC. Its translation is CASSLEQGPYEQYF. This chain joins TRBV5-1 and TRBJ2-7; D possibly corresponds to TRBD1 (5 bases). CDR1 and CDR2 (germline): SGHRS, YFSETQ. V was pared by 0 bases and J by 2 bases, with 9 bases between. CDR3 length equals 14 residues.

CDR3 sequence: CASSFGLSGNTIYF. CDR3 nucleotides: TGCGCCAGCAGCTTCGGACTCTCTGGAAACACCATATATTTT. The chain joins TRBV5-1 to TRBJ1-3; D remains unclear. This CDR3 is built from 14 residues. The germline V gene has CDR1 SGHRS and CDR2 YFSETQ. With 2 bases removed from V and 0 bases from J, the gap between germline ends came to 6 bases.

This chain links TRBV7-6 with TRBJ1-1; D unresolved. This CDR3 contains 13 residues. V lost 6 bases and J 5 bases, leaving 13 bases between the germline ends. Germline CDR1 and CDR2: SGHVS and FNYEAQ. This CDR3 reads CASSQTGGTEAFF. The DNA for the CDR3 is TGTGCCAGCAGTCAGACCGGAGGGACTGAAGCTTTCTTT.

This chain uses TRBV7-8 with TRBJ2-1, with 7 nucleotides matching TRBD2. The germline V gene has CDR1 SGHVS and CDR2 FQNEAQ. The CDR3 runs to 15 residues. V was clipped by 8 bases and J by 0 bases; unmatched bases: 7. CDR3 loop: CASLEGGSSYNEQFF. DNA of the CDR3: TGTGCCAGCCTCGAGGGCGGGAGCTCCTACAATGAGCAGTTCTTC.

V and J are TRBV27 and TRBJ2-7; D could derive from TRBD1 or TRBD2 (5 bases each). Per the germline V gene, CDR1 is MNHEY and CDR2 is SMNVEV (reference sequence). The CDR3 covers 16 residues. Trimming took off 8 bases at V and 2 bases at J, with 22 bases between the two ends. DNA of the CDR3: TGTGCCAGCGGAATACTACAGACCGGGACCCCCTACGAGCAGTACTTC. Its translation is CASGILQTGTPYEQYF.

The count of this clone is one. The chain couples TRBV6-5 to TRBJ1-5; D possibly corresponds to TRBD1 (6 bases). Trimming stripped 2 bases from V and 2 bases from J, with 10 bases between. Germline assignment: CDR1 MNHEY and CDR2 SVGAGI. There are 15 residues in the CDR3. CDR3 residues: CASSYPTGGNQPQHF. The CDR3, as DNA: TGTGCCAGCAGTTACCCGACAGGAGGCAATCAGCCCCAGCATTTT.

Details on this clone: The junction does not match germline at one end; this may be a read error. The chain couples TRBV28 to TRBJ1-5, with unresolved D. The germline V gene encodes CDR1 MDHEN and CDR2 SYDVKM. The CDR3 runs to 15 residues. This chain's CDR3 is CASSPLGREYHPQHF. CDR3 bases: TGTGCCAGCAGTCCCCTTGGGAGGGAGTATCACCCCCAGCATTTT.

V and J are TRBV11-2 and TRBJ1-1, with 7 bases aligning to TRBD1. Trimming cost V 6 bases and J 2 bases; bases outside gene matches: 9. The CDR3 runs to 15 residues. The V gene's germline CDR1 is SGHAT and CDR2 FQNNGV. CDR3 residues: CASRSRDSTNTEAFF. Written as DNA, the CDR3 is TGTGCCAGCAGGTCCCGGGACAGCACAAACACTGAAGCTTTCTTT. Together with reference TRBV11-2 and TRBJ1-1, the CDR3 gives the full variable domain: EAGVAQSPRYKIIEKRQSVAFWCNPISGHATLYWYQQILGQGPKLLIQFQNNGVVDDSQLPKDRFSAERLKGVDSTLKIQPAKLEDSAVYLCASRSRDSTNTEAFFGQGTRLTVV.

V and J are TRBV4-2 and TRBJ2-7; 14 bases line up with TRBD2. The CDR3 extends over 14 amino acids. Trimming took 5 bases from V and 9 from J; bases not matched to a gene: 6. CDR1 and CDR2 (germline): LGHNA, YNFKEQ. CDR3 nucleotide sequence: TGTGCCAGCAGCGGGACTAGCGGGAGTTCATGGCAGTACTTC. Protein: CASSGTSGSSWQYF.

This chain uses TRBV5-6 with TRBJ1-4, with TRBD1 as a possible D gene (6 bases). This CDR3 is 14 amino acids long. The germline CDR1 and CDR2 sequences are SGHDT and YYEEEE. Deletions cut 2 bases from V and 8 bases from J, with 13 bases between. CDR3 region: CASSFRTVREKLFF. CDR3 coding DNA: TGTGCCAGCAGCTTCAGGACAGTTCGGGAAAAACTGTTTTTT.

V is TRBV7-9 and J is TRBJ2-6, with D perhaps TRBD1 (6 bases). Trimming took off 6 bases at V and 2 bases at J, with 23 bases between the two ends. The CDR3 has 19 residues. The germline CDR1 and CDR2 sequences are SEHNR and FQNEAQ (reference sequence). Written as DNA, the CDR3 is TGTGCCAGCAGTGGAATTTTGGGCAGGGGAAGGGCTGGGGCCAACGTCCTGACTTTC. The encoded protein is CASSGILGRGRAGANVLTF. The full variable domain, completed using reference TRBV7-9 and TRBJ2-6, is DTGVSQNPRHKITKRGQNVTFRCDPISEHNRLYWYRQTLGQGPEFLTYFQNEAQLEKSRLLSDRFSAERPKGSFSTLEIQRTEQGDSAMYLCASSGILGRGRAGANVLTFGAGSRLTVL.

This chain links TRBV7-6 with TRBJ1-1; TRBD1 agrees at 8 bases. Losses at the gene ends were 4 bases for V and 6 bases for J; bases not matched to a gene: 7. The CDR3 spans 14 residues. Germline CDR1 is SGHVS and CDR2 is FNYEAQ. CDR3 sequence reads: CASSSGQGHAEAFF. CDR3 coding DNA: TGTGCCAGCAGCTCCGGACAGGGTCACGCTGAAGCTTTCTTT.

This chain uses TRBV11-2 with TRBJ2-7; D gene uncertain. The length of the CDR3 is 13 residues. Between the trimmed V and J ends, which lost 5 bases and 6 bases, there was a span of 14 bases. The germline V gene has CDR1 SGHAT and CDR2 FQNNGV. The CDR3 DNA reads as TGTGCCAGCAGCGACCCCGGTGTGGGCGAGCAGTACTTC. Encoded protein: CASSDPGVGEQYF.

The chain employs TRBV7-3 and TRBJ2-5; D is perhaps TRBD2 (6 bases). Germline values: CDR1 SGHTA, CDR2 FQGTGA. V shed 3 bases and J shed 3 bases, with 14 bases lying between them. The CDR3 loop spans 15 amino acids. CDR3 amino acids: CASSLSGGPEETQYF. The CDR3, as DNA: TGTGCCAGCAGCTTGTCTGGAGGGCCTGAAGAGACCCAGTACTTC.

The CDR3 DNA reads TGTGCCAGCAGCTTTCCCCCCGGGGGTGAAGAGACCCAGTACTTC. Its translation is CASSFPPGGEETQYF. The chain couples TRBV7-9 to TRBJ2-5, with D possibly matching TRBD2 (6 bases). CDR1 and CDR2 (germline): SEHNR, FQNEAQ (reference sequence). With 3 bases removed from V and 3 bases from J, the gap between germline ends came to 14 bases. The CDR3 loop spans 15 amino acids.

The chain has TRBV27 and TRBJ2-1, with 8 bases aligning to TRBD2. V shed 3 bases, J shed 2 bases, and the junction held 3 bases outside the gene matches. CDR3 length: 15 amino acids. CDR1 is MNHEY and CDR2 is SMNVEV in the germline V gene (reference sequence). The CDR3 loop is CASSLGTRAYNEQFF. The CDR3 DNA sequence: TGTGCCAGCAGTTTGGGGACTAGGGCCTACAATGAGCAGTTCTTC.

In DNA, the CDR3 is TGTGCCAGCAGATCAGGGAACGCGAACACCGGGGAGCTGTTTTTT. Translated, it gives CASRSGNANTGELFF. V usage is TRBV27 and J usage is TRBJ2-2, with a tentative D call TRBD1 (5 bases). The CDR3 sequence is 15 residues long. The V and J ends lost 6 bases and 0 bases respectively, with 11 bases between them. Germline V CDR1 and CDR2: MNHEY, SMNVEV (reference sequence).